The 4 T cell receptor beta chains below were found in one sample sequenced in a study of T cell changes during pregnancy in multiple sclerosis. Sequencing used immunoSEQ multiplex PCR; TCRdb keeps in-frame clones, though not all of them. The table records roughly 40,000 clones, around 90% of them present only once. This specimen was peripheral blood, taken before pregnancy. The receptors stem from a female donor with multiple sclerosis, enrolled in a pregnancy study.

This clone was observed a few times. The CDR3 sequence is CASSVGSGTGGLIGELFF. The DNA for the CDR3 is TGTGCCAGCAGCGTAGGATCCGGGACAGGGGGTTTGATCGGGGAGCTGTTTTTT. The V gene is TRBV9, the J gene TRBJ2-2; 11 bases align to TRBD1. The V segment lost 0 bases and the J segment 7 bases; nucleotides outside the gene matches: 11. The CDR3 contains 18 residues. In germline, CDR1 is SGDLS, CDR2 YYNGEE.

This chain joins TRBV5-5 and TRBJ2-1, with TRBD2 as a possible D gene (6 bases). Per germline, CDR1 SGHKS and CDR2 YYEKEE (reference sequence). This CDR3 is 15 amino acids long. Trimming removed 0 bases from V and 0 bases from J, with 7 bases in between. CDR3 region: CASSLAGVSYNEQFF. The CDR3 nucleotides are TGTGCCAGCAGCTTGGCGGGAGTCTCCTACAATGAGCAGTTCTTC.

The gene calls are TRBV5-4 and TRBJ1-1; no clear D gene. This CDR3 has 14 amino acids. The germline gives CDR1 SGHNT, CDR2 YYREEE (reference sequence). The germline V and J ends were trimmed by 0 bases and 8 bases, with 14 bases remaining between them. The DNA of the CDR3 is TGTGCCAGCAGCTTGGACAGACCTGAATCCGAAGCTTTCTTT. Encoded protein: CASSLDRPESEAFF.

V usage is TRBV27 and J usage is TRBJ2-2, with 13 bases lining up with TRBD2. The trim removed 6 bases at V and 7 bases at J, leaving 2 bases unmatched. Germline V CDR1 and CDR2: MNHEY, SMNVEV (reference sequence). The length of the CDR3 is 14 residues. The CDR3 spells CASRLAGGVGELFF. The CDR3 nucleotides are TGTGCCAGCAGACTAGCGGGAGGGGTCGGGGAGCTGTTTTTT.